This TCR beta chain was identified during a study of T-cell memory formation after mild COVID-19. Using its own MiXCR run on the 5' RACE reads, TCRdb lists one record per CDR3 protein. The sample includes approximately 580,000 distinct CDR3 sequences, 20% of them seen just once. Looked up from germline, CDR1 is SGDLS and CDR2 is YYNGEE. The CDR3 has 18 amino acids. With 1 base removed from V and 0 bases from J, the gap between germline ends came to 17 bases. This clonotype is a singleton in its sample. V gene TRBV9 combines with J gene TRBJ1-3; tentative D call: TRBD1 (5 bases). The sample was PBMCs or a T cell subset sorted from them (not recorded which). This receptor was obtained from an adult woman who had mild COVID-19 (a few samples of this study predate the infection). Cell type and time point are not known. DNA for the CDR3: TGTGCCAGCAGCGTAAGCCCCCCGGGGACCCTCTCTGGAAACACCATATATTTT. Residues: CASSVSPPGTLSGNTIYF.